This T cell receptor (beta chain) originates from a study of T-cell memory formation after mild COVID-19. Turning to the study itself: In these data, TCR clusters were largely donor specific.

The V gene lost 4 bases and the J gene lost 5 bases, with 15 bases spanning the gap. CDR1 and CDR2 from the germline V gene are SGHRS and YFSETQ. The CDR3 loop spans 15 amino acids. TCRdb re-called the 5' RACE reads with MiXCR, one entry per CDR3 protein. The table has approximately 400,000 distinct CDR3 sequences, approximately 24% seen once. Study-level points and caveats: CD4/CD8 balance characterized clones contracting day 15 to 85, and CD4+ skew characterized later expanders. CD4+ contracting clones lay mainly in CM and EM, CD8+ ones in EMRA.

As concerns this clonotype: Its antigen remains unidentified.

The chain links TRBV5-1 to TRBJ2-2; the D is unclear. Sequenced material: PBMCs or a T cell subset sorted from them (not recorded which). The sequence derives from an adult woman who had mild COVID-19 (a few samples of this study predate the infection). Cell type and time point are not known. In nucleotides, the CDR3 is TGCGCCAGCAGCCCTAGTACGAACCCGACCGGGGAGCTGTTTTTT. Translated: CASSPSTNPTGELFF. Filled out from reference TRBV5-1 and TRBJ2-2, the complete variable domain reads KAGVTQTPRYLIKTRGQQVTLSCSPISGHRSVSWYQQTPGQGLQFLFEYFSETQRNKGNFPGRFSGRQFSNSRSEMNVSTLELGDSALYLCASSPSTNPTGELFFGEGSRLTVL.